The T cell receptor (beta chain) described here comes from a study of T cell changes during pregnancy in multiple sclerosis. TCRdb keeps only in-frame clones here, not all; method: immunoSEQ multiplex PCR. The sample contains tens of thousands of clones, 85% to 95% of which appear only once. CDR1 and CDR2 (germline): MDHEN, SYDVKM. The germline V and J ends were trimmed by 5 bases and 3 bases, with 13 bases remaining between them. The CDR3 runs 14 residues. The clonotype was recovered from a female donor in good health, enrolled as a control in a pregnancy study. V is TRBV28 and J is TRBJ1-2; D gene unclear. The starting material was CD4+ T cells from peripheral blood mononuclear cells, obtained after pregnancy. CDR3 amino acids: CASSEPGKYYGYTF. The CDR3 DNA sequence: TGTGCCAGCAGTGAACCGGGGAAATACTATGGCTACACCTTC.